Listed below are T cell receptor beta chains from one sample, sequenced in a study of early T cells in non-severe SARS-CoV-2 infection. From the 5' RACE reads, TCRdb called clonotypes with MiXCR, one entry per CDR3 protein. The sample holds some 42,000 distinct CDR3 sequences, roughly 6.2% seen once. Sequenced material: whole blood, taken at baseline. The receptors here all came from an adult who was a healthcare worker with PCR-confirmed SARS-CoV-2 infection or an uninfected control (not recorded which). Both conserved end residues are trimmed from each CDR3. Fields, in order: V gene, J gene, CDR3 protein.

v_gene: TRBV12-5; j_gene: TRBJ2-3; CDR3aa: ASGLLGADTQY
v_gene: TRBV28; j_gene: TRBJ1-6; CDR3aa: ASSPRQGARSPLH
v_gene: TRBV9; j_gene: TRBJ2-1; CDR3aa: ASSVETEGREQF
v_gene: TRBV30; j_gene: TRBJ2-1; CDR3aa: AWSVQQGFNEQF
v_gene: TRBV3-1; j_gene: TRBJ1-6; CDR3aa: ASSQAKGSLH
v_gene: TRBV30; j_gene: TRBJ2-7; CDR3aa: AWSVQSGPYEQY
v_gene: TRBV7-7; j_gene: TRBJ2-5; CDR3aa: ASSRLAGTETQY
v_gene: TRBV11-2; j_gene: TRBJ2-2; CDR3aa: ASSLSRVTGELF
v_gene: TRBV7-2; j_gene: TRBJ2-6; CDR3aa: ASSFRRHPGANVLT
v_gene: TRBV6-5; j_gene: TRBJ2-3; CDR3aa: ASSYGTSGADTQY
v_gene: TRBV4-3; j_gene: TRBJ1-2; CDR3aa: ASSQGGSSNYGYT
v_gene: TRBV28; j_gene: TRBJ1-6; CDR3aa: ASISARTGNSPLH
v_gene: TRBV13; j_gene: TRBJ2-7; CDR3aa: ASSPRDRPYEQY
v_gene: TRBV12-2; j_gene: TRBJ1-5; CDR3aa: ASRLVTGRDQPQH
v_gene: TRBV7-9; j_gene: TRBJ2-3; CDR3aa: ASSLRKSRILTDTQY
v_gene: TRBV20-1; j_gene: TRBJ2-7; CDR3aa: SARSRPYEQY
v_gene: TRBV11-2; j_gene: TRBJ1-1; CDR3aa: ASSLLPAEAF
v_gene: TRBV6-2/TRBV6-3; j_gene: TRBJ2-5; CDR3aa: ASVDYLQAGGRQTQY
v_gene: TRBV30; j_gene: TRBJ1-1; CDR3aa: AWSEGSQAF
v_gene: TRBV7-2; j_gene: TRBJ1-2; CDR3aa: ASSLARGGDGYT
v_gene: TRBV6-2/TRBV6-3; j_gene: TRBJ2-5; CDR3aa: ASSTSTGPRGGETQY
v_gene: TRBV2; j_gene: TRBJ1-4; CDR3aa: ASRDRGYANEKLF
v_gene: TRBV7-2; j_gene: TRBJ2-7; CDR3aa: ASSGTGLYEQY
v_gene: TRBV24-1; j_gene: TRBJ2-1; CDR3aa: ATSDSGLGGLNEQF
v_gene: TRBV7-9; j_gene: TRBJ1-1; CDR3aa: ASSFGAGENTEAF
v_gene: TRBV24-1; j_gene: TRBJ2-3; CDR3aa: ATSDPTSGASTDTQY
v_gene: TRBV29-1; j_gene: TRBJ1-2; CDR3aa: SAGTGGSYGYT
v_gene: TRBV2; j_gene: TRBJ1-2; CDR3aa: ASTKERTDYGYT
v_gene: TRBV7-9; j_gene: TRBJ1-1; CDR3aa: ASSWGQAMNTEAF
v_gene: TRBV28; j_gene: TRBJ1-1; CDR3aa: ASSSAGNTEAF
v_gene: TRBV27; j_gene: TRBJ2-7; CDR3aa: ASSFSSSYEQY
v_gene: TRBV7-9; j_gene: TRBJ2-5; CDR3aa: ASSLSETQY
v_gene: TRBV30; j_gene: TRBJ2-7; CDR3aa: AWSATWTEQY
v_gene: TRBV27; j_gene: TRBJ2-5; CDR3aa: ASSSPGTQETQY
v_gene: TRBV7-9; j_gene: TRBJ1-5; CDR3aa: ASSNDGNQPQH
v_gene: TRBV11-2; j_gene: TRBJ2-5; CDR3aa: ASSFPAGLETQY
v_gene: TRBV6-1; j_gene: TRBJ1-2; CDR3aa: ASSEGRFENYGYT
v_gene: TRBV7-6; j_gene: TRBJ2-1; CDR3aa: ASSLTQYNEQF
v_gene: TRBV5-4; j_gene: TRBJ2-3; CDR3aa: ASRPPGLAGGLTDTQY
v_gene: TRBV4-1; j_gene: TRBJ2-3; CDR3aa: ASSQFGGSTDTQY
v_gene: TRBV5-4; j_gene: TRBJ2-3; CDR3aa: ASTPDADTQY
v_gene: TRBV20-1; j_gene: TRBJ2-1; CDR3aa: SARGAPGQGDGNEQF